What follows describes a single T cell receptor (beta chain). As yet, its antigen is unknown. This sample stems from a study of T cell responses to AZD1222 COVID-19 vaccine. For the study at large: Pooled together were second doses at about 4 or about 12 weeks.

Trimming stripped 5 bases from V and 3 bases from J, with 14 bases between. There are 14 residues in the CDR3. CDR1 is LGHDT and CDR2 is YNNKEL in the germline V gene (reference sequence). Profiling relied on immunoSEQ multiplex PCR, and the TCRdb table lists in-frame clones only, not all of them. The repertoire includes 95,000 to 150,000 clones, approximately 85% of them detected once, and 5% to 7% sits in the top ten. Study observations and caveats: Clonal diversity may have been underestimated in mostly white British donors. Distributed over spike, vaccine-associated CD4 TCRs predominated at 160-218 and 743-854. Elevations in Spike-specific TCR breadth and depth followed administration of two AZD1222 doses.

This TCR was recovered from an adult in good health. Sequenced here: peripheral blood, sampled on day 0 of AZD1222 vaccination. V and J are TRBV3-1 (or the pseudogene TRBV3-2) and TRBJ2-7; D is possibly TRBD1 or TRBD2 (5 bases each). Here the CDR3 DNA reads TGTGCCAGCAGCTACGGGACGGTTAACTACGAGCAGTACTTC. Translated, it gives CASSYGTVNYEQYF.